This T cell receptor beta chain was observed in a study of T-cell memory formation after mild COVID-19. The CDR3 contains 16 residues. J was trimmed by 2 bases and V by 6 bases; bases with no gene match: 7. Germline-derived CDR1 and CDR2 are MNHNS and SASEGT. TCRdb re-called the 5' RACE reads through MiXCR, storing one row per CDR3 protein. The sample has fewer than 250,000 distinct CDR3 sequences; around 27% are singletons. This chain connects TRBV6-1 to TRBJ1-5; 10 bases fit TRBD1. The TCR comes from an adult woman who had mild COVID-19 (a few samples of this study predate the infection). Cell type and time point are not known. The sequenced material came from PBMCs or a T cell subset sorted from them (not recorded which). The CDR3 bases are TGTGCCAGCAGGGACAGGGGGGAGTTTCGCAATCAGCCCCAGCATTTT. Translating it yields CASRDRGEFRNQPQHF.